A selection of T cell receptor beta chains follows, all from one sample in a study of CD8 T cells in ankylosing spondylitis. One entry per CDR3 protein results from TCRdb running MiXCR on the 5' RACE reads. Of 400,000 or so distinct CDR3 sequences in the sample, roughly 26% were seen once. Sequenced: blood, either unsorted or a sorted T cell fraction (not recorded which). The receptors here all came from a male donor with ankylosing spondylitis. The conserved cysteine and the conserved F or W are not part of the CDR3 here. Fields, in order: V gene, J gene, CDR3 protein.

TRBV12-3/TRBV12-4	TRBJ1-1	ASILTGGTEAF
TRBV5-6	TRBJ1-2	ASSWEQGHYYGYT
TRBV20-1	TRBJ2-1	SAHRTSSYNEQF
TRBV29-1	TRBJ1-1	SVPFVSGNTEAF
TRBV11-2	TRBJ2-5	ASSTLTSGGEETQY
TRBV29-1	TRBJ2-3	SVRREHSTDTQY
TRBV20-1	TRBJ2-1	SARERASSYNEQF
TRBV3-1	TRBJ2-1	ASGWGLASNEQF
TRBV5-1	TRBJ2-1	ASSLKLAGVGEQF
TRBV20-1	TRBJ2-3	SIKRLAYTDTQY
TRBV6-1	TRBJ2-3	ASSLQSRPDTQY
TRBV3-1	TRBJ1-1	ASSQETGGAF
TRBV11-2	TRBJ2-5	ASSLGANQETQY
TRBV5-1	TRBJ2-3	ASSIGPTPDTQY
TRBV11-3	TRBJ1-1	ASSQMRAGQNTEAF
TRBV20-1	TRBJ2-2	SARTEGNTGELF
TRBV5-1	TRBJ2-5	ASSLGSGGGETQY
TRBV18	TRBJ1-1	ASSQGASAEAF
TRBV6-2/TRBV6-3	TRBJ2-1	ASSYAGLAYNEQF
TRBV3-1	TRBJ2-4	ASSATRGTGRDLAKNIQY
TRBV7-9	TRBJ2-1	ASSQPLSGVSGEQF
TRBV4-1	TRBJ2-3	ASSAQGVGGADTQY
TRBV7-6	TRBJ1-2	ASSLNGQAYGYT
TRBV5-5	TRBJ1-5	ASSWGGDSNQPQH
TRBV11-2	TRBJ1-2	ASSSIRQGFLYGYT
TRBV7-2	TRBJ1-5	ASSLAPRGDGNQPQH
TRBV20-1	TRBJ1-2	SARDGSGGRRGYT
TRBV7-6	TRBJ2-7	ASSPTPQYSYEQY
TRBV7-8	TRBJ1-2	ASSFPRGYGYT
TRBV30	TRBJ2-6	AWSRGQLSGANVLT
TRBV7-6	TRBJ2-2	ASSFIEGRNGELF
TRBV29-1	TRBJ2-5	SVVGLEETQY
TRBV29-1	TRBJ1-2	SANTGIYGYT
TRBV5-6	TRBJ1-4	ASSRTPEKLF
TRBV6-1	TRBJ1-5	ATSPDREDQPQH
TRBV20-1	TRBJ2-7	SASIGKGQY
TRBV20-1	TRBJ2-2	SARDGLAGDTGELF